This T cell receptor beta chain emerged from a study of memory CD4+ T cells and cytomegalovirus serostatus. The CDR3 has 15 residues. Per germline, CDR1 LNHDA and CDR2 SQIVND (reference sequence). The V end lost 7 bases, the J end lost 1 base, and 16 bases lay between the germline ends. Single viable CD3+CD4+CD8-CD45RO+ cells were sorted as the memory CD4+ T cells. Assay used: immunoSEQ multiplex PCR; TCRdb lists only in-frame clones, some missing. The table shows 80,000 or so clones, with around 80% occurring only once. Sample: memory CD4+ T cells from blood. The chain recombines TRBV19 with TRBJ1-2; possibly TRBD1 for D (6 bases). The sequence came from an adult in good health and CMV-seropositive. In DNA, the CDR3 is TGTGCCAGTACCCCTGGGGGCAGGCTTAACTATGGCTACACCTTC. Protein: CASTPGGRLNYGYTF.